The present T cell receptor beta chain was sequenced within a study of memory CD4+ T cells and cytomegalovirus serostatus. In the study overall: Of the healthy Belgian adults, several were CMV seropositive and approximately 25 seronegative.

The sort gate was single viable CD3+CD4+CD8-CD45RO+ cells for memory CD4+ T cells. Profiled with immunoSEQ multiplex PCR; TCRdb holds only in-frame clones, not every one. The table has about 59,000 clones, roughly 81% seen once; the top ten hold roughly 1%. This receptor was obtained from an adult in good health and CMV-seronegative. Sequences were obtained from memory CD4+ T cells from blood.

The CDR3 DNA is TGCGCCAGCAGCCAAACAGGGTCCTTCCCCTACAATGAGCAGTTCTTC. This encodes CASSQTGSFPYNEQFF. The chain combines TRBV4-1 with TRBJ2-1; tentative D call: TRBD1 (6 bases). This CDR3 is built from 16 residues. The germline V gene encodes CDR1 MGHRA and CDR2 YSYEKL. Trimming cost V 2 bases and J 2 bases, with 13 bases left between them.